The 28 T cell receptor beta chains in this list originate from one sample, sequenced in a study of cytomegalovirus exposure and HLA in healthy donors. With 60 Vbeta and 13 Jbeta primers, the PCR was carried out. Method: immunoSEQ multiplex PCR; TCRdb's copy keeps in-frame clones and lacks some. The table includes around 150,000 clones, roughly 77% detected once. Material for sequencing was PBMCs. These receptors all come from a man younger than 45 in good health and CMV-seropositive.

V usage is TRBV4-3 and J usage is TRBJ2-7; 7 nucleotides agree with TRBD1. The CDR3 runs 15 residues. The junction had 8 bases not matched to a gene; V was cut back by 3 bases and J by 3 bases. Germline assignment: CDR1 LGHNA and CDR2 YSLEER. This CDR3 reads CASSQLPGQSYEQYF. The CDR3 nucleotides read TGCGCCAGCAGCCAGTTGCCGGGACAGAGCTACGAGCAGTACTTC.

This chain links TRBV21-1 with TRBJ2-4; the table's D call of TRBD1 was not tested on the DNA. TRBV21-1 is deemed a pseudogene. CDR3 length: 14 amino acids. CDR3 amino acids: CASSPGKAKNIQYF. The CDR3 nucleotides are TGTGCCAGCAGCCCAGGTAAGGCCAAAAACATTCAGTACTTC.

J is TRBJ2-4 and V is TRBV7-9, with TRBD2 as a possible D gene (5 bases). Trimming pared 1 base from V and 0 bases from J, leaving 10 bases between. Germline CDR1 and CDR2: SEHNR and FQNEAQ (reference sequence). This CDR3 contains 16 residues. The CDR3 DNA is TGTGCCAGCAGCTTAGTCGGACTTCTAGCCAAAAACATTCAGTACTTC. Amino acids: CASSLVGLLAKNIQYF.

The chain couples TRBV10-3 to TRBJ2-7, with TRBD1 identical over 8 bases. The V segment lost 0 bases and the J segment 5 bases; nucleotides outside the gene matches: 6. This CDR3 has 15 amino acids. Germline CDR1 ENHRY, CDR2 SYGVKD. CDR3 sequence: CAISESRTGYHEQYF. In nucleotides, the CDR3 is TGTGCCATCAGTGAGTCTAGGACAGGGTACCACGAGCAGTACTTC.

The CDR3 sequence is CASSSSGGEETQYF. The CDR3 nucleotides read TGTGCCAGCAGCTCTAGCGGGGGGGAAGAGACCCAGTACTTC. The chain links TRBV7-9 to TRBJ2-5; TRBD2 matches 12 bases. V trimming: 4 bases; J trimming: 3 bases; junction bases outside the gene matches: 0. Germline lookup yields CDR1 SEHNR and CDR2 FQNEAQ (reference sequence). This CDR3 contains 14 residues.

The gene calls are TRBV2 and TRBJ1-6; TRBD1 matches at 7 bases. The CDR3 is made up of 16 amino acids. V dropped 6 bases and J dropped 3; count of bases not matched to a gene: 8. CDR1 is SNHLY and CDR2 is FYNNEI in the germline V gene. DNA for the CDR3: TGTGCCAGCAGACACAGGGACAGAGACTATAATTCACCCCTCCACTTT. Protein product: CASRHRDRDYNSPLHF.

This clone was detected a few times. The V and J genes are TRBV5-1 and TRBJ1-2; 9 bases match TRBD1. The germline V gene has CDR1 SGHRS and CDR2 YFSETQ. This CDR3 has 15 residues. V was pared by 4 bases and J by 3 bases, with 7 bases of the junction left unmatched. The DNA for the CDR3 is TGCGCCAGCAGCGTAATGGGACAGGGCGACTATGGCTACACCTTC. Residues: CASSVMGQGDYGYTF.

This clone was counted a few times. In DNA form, the CDR3 reads TGTGCCAGCAGCTTTCGGGGTTCTGGGGCCAACGTCCTGACTTTC. It is translated as CASSFRGSGANVLTF. This chain connects TRBV7-9 to TRBJ2-6; possible D gene TRBD2, 5 bases. Germline V gene sequence: CDR1 SEHNR, CDR2 FQNEAQ (reference sequence). This CDR3 comprises 15 residues. Between the trimmed V and J ends, which lost 3 bases and 1 base, there was a span of 7 bases.

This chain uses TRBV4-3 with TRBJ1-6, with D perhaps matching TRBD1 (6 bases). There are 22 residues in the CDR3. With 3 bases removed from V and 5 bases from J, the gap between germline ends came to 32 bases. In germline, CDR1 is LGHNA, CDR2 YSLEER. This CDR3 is CASSHAIYSTGRFYDNNSPLHF. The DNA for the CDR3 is TGCGCCAGCAGCCATGCAATTTATAGTACAGGGAGATTCTACGACAATAATTCACCCCTCCACTTT.

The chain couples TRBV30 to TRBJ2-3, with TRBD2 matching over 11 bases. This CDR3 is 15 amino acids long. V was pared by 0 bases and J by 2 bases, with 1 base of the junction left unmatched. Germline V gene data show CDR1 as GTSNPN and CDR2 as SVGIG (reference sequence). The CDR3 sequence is CAWSVLAGATDTQYF. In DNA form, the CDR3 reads TGTGCCTGGAGTGTACTAGCGGGGGCCACAGATACGCAGTATTTT.

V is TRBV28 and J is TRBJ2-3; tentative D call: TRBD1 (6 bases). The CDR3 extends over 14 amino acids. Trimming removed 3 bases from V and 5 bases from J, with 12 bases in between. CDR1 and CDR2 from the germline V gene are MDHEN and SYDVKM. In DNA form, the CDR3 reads TGTGCCAGCAGTTTGTCAGGGGCGGGAGATACGCAGTATTTT. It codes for CASSLSGAGDTQYF.

CDR3 sequence: CASSSGPRANGELFF. The CDR3 coding sequence is TGTGCCAGCAGCTCAGGGCCTCGGGCTAACGGGGAGCTGTTTTTT. The chain recombines TRBV9 with TRBJ2-2, with D possibly TRBD1 on 5 matching bases. Germline V gives CDR1 SGDLS, CDR2 YYNGEE. The V end was cut by 4 bases, the J end by 7 bases, with 17 bases between. This CDR3 is 15 amino acids long.

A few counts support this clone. CDR3 region: CASSLQGEETQYF. CDR3 coding DNA: TGTGCCAGCAGCTTGCAAGGGGAAGAGACCCAGTACTTC. The chain combines TRBV5-4 with TRBJ2-5; the D gene is possibly TRBD1 (5 bases). The CDR3 spans 13 residues. V lost 1 base to trimming and J lost 3 bases, with 7 bases between them. Germline values: CDR1 SGHNT, CDR2 YYREEE (reference sequence).

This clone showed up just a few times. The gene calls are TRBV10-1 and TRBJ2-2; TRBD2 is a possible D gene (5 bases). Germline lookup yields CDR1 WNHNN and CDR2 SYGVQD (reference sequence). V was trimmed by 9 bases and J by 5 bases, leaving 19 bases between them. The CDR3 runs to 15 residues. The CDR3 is CARREWLVSTGELFF. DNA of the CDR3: TGCGCCAGGAGGGAGTGGCTAGTATCGACCGGGGAGCTGTTTTTT.

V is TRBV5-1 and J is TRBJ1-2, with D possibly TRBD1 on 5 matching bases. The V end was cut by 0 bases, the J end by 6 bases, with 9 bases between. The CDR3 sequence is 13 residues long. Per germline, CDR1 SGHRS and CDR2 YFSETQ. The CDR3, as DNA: TGCGCCAGCAGCTTGGAACAGGCCAATGGCTACACCTTC. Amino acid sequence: CASSLEQANGYTF. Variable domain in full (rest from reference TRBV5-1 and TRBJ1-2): KAGVTQTPRYLIKTRGQQVTLSCSPISGHRSVSWYQQTPGQGLQFLFEYFSETQRNKGNFPGRFSGRQFSNSRSEMNVSTLELGDSALYLCASSLEQANGYTFGSGTRLTVV.

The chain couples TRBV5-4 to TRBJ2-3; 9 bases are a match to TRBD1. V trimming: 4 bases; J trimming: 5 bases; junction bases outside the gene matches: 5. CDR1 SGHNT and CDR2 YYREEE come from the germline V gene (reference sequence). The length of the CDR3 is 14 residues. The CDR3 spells CASSQGQGQDTQYF. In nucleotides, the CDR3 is TGTGCCAGCAGCCAGGGACAGGGACAAGATACGCAGTATTTT.

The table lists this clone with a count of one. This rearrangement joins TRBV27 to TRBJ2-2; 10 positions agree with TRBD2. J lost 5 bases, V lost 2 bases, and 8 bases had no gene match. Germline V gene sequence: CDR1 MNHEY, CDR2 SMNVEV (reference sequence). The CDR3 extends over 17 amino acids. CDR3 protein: CASSLNKAGGPTGELFF. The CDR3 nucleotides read TGTGCCAGCAGTTTAAATAAAGCGGGGGGGCCTACCGGGGAGCTGTTTTTT.

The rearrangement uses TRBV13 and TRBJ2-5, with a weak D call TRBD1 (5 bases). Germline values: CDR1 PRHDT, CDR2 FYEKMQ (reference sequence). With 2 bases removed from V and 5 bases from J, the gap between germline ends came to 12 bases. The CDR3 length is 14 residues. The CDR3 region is CASSLQGFGETQYF. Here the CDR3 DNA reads TGTGCCAGCAGCTTACAGGGCTTTGGGGAGACCCAGTACTTC.

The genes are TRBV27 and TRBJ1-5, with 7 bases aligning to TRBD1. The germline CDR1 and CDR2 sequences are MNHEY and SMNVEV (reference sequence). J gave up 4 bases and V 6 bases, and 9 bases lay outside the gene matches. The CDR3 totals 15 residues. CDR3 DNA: TGTGCCAGCAGCCGGGACAGTCAACCGAATCAGCCCCAGCATTTT. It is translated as CASSRDSQPNQPQHF.

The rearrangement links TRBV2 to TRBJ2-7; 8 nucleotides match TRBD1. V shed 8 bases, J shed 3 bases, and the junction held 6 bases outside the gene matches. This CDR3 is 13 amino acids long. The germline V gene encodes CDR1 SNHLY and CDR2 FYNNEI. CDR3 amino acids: CASRQGSSYEQYF. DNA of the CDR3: TGTGCCAGCCGACAGGGGTCGAGCTACGAGCAGTACTTC.

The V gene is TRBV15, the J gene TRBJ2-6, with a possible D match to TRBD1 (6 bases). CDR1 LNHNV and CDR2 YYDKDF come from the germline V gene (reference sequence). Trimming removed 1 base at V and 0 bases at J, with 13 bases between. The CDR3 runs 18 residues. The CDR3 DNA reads TGTGCCACCAGCAGAGTACGGATAGGGGGCTCTGGGGCCAACGTCCTGACTTTC. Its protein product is CATSRVRIGGSGANVLTF.

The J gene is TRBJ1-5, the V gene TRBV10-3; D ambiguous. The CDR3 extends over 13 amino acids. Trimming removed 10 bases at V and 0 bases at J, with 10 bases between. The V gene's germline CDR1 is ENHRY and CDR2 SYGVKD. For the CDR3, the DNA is TGTGCCACCCGGCGGGATAGCAATCAGCCCCAGCATTTT. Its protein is CATRRDSNQPQHF.

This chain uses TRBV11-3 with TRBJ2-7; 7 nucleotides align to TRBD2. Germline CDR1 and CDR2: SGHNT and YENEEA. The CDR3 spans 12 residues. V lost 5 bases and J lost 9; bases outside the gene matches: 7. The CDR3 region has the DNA TGTGCCAGCAGCGCGGGGGACGGGAGGCAGTACTTC. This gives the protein CASSAGDGRQYF.

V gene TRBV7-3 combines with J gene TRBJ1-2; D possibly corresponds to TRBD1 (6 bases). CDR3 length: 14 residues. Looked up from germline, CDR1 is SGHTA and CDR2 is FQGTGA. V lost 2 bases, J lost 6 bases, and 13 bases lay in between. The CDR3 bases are TGTGCCAGCAGCTTAGACGGGGGGCTGGATGGCTACACCTTC. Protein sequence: CASSLDGGLDGYTF. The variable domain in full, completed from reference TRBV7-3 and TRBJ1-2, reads GAGVSQTPSNKVTEKGKYVELRCDPISGHTALYWYRQSLGQGPEFLIYFQGTGAADDSGLPNDRFFAVRPEGSVSTLKIQRTERGDSAVYLCASSLDGGLDGYTFGSGTRLTVV.

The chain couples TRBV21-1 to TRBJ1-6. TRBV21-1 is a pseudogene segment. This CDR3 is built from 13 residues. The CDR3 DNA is TGTGCCAGCAGCACGGGGTGTAATTCACCCCTCCACTTT. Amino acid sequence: CASSTGCNSPLHF.

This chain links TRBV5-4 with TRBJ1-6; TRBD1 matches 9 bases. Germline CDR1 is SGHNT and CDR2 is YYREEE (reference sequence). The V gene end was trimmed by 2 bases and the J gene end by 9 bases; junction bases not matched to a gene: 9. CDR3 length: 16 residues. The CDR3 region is CASSLDRGSSISPLHF. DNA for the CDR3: TGTGCCAGCAGCTTAGACAGGGGGTCGTCGATTTCACCCCTCCACTTT.

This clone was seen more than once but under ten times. CDR3 DNA sequence: TGCGCCAGCAGCCAAGAAACGGGACTAGCGGGGGTCGGGGAGCTGTTTTTT. This codes for CASSQETGLAGVGELFF. The chain is built from TRBV4-1 and TRBJ2-2, with TRBD2 matching 14 bases. The CDR3 runs to 17 residues. The germline V gene encodes CDR1 MGHRA and CDR2 YSYEKL. The ends lost 0 bases at V and 7 bases at J; junction bases unmatched: 4.

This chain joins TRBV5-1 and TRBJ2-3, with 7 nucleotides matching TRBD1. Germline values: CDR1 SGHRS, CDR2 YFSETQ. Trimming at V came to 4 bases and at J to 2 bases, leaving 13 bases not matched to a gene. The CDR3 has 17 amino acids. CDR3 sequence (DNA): TGCGCCAGCAGCCGCCACCGGGACAGTCGATCCACAGATACGCAGTATTTT. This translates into CASSRHRDSRSTDTQYF.